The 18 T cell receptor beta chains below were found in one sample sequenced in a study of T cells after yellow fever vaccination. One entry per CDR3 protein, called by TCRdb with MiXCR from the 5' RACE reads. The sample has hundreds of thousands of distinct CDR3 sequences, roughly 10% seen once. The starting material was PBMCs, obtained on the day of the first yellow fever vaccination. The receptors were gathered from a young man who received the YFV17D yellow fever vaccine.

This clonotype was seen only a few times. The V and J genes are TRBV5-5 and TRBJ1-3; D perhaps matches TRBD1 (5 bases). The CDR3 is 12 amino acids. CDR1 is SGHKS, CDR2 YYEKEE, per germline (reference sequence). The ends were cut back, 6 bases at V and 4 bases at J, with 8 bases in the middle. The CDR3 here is CASTGQGNTIYF. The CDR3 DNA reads TGTGCCAGCACCGGACAAGGAAACACCATATATTTT.

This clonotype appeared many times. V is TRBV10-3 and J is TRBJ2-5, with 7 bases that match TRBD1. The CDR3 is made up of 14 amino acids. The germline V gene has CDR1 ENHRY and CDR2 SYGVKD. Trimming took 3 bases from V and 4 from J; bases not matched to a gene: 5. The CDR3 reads CAISEWSGGETQYF. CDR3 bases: TGTGCCATCAGTGAATGGTCAGGGGGAGAGACCCAGTACTTC.

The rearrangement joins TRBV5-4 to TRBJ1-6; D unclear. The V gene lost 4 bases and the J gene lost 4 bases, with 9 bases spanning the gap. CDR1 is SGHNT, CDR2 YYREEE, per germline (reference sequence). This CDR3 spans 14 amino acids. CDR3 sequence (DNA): TGTGCCAGCAGCATGACACCATATAATTCACCCCTCCACTTT. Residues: CASSMTPYNSPLHF.

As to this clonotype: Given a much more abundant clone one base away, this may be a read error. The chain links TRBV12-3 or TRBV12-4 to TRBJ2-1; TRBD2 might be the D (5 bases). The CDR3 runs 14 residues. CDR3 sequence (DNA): TGTGACAGCAGTTTTCCCGGGGAAAAGGATGAGCAGTTCTTC. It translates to CDSSFPGEKDEQFF.

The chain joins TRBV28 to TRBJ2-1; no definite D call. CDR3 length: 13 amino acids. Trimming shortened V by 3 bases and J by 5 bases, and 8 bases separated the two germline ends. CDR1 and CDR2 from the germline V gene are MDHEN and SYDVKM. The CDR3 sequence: CASSFLANNEQFF. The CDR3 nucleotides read TGTGCCAGCAGTTTCCTGGCTAACAATGAGCAGTTCTTC. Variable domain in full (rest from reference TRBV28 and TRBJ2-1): DVKVTQSSRYLVKRTGEKVFLECVQDMDHENMFWYRQDPGLGLRLIYFSYDVKMKEKGDIPEGYSVSREKKERFSLILESASTNQTSMYLCASSFLANNEQFFGPGTRLTVL.

CDR3 sequence (DNA): TGTGCCAGCAGCTTATACGAGGGCGCATATAGCAATCAGCCCCAGCATTTT. This codes for CASSLYEGAYSNQPQHF. The rearrangement uses TRBV7-9 and TRBJ1-5, with D unclear. This CDR3 is built from 17 residues. Germline values: CDR1 SEHNR, CDR2 FQNEAQ (reference sequence). Trimming removed 2 bases at V and 0 bases at J, with 14 bases between. Looking up the rest from reference TRBV7-9 and TRBJ1-5 gives the full variable domain: DTGVSQNPRHKITKRGQNVTFRCDPISEHNRLYWYRQTLGQGPEFLTYFQNEAQLEKSRLLSDRFSAERPKGSFSTLEIQRTEQGDSAMYLCASSLYEGAYSNQPQHFGDGTRLSIL.

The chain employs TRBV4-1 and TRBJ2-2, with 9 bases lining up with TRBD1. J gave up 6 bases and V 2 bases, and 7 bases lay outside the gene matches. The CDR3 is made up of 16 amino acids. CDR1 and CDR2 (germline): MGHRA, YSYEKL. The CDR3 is CASSQRGTGRAGELFF. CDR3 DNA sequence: TGCGCCAGCAGCCAAAGGGGGACAGGGAGAGCCGGGGAGCTGTTTTTT.

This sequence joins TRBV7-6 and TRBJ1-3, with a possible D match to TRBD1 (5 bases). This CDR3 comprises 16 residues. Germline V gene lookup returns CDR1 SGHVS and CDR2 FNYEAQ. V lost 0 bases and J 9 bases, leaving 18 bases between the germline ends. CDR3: CASSLAARDGRTTIYF. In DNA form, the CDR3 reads TGTGCCAGCAGCTTAGCGGCAAGGGACGGACGGACCACCATATATTTT.

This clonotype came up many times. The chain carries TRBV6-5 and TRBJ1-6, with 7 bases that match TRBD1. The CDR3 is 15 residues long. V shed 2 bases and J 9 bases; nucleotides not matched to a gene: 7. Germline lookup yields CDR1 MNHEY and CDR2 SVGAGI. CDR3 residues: CASSYRGQGGSPLHF. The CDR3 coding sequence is TGTGCCAGCAGTTACAGGGGGCAGGGAGGTTCACCCCTCCACTTT.

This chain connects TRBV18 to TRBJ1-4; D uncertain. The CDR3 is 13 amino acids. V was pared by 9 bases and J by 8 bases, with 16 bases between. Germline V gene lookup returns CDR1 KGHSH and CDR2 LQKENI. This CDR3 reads CASRLTTGEKLFF. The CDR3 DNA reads TGTGCCAGTCGGCTAACAACGGGGGAAAAACTGTTTTTT.

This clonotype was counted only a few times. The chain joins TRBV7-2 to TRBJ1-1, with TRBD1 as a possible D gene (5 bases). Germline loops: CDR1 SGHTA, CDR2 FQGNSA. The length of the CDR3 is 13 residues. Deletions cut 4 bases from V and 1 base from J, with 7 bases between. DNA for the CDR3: TGTGCCAGCAGCTACACAGGGAACACTGAAGCTTTCTTT. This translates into CASSYTGNTEAFF.

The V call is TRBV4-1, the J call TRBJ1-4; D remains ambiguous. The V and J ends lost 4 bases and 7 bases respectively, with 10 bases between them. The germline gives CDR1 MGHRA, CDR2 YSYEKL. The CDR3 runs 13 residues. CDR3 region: CASSPEGSEKLFF. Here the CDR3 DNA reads TGCGCCAGCAGCCCAGAAGGAAGTGAAAAACTGTTTTTT.

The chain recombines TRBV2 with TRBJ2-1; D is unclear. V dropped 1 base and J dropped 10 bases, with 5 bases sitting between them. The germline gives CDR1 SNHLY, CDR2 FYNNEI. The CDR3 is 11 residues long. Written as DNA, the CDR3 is TGTGCCAGCAGTGAAGGGGCGGAGCAGTTCTTC. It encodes CASSEGAEQFF.

The chain's CDR3 is CASTPFPDRAYGYTF. CDR3 DNA: TGCGCCAGCACCCCTTTTCCGGACAGGGCATATGGCTACACCTTC. The chain carries TRBV4-1 and TRBJ1-2, with 8 positions matching TRBD1. CDR3 size: 15 residues. Germline CDR1 is MGHRA and CDR2 is YSYEKL. V trimming: 7 bases; J trimming: 5 bases; junction bases outside the gene matches: 12.

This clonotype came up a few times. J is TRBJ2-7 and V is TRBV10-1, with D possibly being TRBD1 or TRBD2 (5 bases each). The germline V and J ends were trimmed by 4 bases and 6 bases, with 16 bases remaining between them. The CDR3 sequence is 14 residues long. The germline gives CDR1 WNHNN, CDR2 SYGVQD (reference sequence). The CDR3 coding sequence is TGCGCCAGCAGTGTTGGGACCGGGGTCCGCGAGCAGTACTTC. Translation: CASSVGTGVREQYF.

CDR3 DNA sequence: TGCGCCAGCAGCCAAGAAGTTAGTTATACTAATGAAAAACTGTTTTTT. It encodes CASSQEVSYTNEKLFF. V is TRBV4-1 and J is TRBJ1-4; D remains unclear. Germline V gene sequence: CDR1 MGHRA, CDR2 YSYEKL. V lost 0 bases and J lost 2, with 10 bases in between. The CDR3 extends over 16 amino acids.

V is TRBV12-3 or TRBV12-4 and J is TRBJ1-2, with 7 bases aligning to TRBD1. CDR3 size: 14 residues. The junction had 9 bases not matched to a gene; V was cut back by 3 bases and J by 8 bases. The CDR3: CASSLMGTGDGYTF. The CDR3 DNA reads TGTGCCAGCAGTTTGATGGGAACAGGGGACGGCTACACCTTC.

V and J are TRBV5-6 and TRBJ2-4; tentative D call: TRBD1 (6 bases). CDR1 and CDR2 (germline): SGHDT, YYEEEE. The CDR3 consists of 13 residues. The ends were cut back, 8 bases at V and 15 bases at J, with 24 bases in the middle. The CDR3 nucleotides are TGTGCCAGGAGCCTTGGGGTAATCGGGACATCGTACTTC. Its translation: CARSLGVIGTSYF.